The 3 T cell receptor beta chains below come from one sample, sequenced in a study of T-cell memory formation after mild COVID-19 (TCRdb year 2021). Library prep was done by 5' RACE. The run used an Illumina NovaSeq 6000. In-frame beta chains were kept once TCRdb had trimmed the public reads at Q25 with fastp and called clones with MiXCR. Rows are combined by CDR3 protein, so each entry shows the most common genes and DNA. The sample includes about 240,000 distinct CDR3 sequences, with roughly a tenth observed a single time. Of the sample, 20% to 25% falls within the top ten clones. The sample taken for sequencing was PBMCs or a T cell subset sorted from them (not recorded which). These receptors all come from a man between 18 and 29 years old who had mild COVID-19 (a few samples of this study predate the infection). The sample titles of this study are shuffled in the database, so cell type and time point are left out; the donor was told from shared clones.

This clonotype has just a few counts. The J gene is TRBJ1-5, the V gene TRBV7-9, with 8 nucleotides matching TRBD1. The CDR3 runs 15 residues. Germline values: CDR1 SEHNR, CDR2 FQNEAQ (reference sequence). V gave up 5 bases and J gave up 2 bases; unmatched junction bases: 5. The CDR3 nucleotides are TGTGCCAGCAGCCAGGGGGCGCTGGGCAATCAGCCCCAGCATTTT. Its protein is CASSQGALGNQPQHF.

Ten or more counts support this clonotype. The rearrangement links TRBV7-2 to TRBJ2-7; the match to TRBD1 covers 7 bases. The V and J ends lost 1 base and 2 bases, in that order; junction bases with no gene match: 2. This CDR3 has 14 residues. Per germline, CDR1 SGHTA and CDR2 FQGNSA. This chain's CDR3 is CASSLGGTAYEQYF. As DNA, the CDR3 is TGTGCCAGCAGCTTAGGAGGGACAGCCTACGAGCAGTACTTC.

This clonotype has a handful of counts. This chain joins TRBV11-2 and TRBJ2-3, with D hard to call. Germline V gene lookup returns CDR1 SGHAT and CDR2 FQNNGV. This CDR3 has 12 residues. Trimming shortened V by 3 bases and J by 2 bases, and 3 bases separated the two germline ends. CDR3 sequence (DNA): TGTGCCAGCAGCTTTACCACAGATACGCAGTATTTT. Encoded protein: CASSFTTDTQYF.